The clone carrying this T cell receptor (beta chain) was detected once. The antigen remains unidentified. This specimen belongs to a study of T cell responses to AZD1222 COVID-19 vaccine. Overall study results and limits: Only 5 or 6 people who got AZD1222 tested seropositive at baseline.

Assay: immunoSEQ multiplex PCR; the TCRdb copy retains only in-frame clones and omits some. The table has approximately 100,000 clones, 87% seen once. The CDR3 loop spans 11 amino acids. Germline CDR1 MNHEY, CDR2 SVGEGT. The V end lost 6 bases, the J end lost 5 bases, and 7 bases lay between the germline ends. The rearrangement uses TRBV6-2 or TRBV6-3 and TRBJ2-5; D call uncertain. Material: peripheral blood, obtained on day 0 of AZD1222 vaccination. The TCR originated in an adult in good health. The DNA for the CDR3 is TGTGCCAGCAGCCTCGGGGAGACCCAGTACTTC. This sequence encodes CASSLGETQYF.